Below are 25 T cell receptor beta chains sequenced from a single sample in a study of blood T cell repertoires in COVID-19. Libraries were prepared by immunoSEQ multiplex PCR; TCRdb keeps only in-frame clonotypes and omits some of them. The sample lists around 160,000 clones; more than 85% were seen once. The sample consisted of peripheral blood. These receptors all stem from a man aged 18 to 29 with acute or convalescent COVID-19.

V is TRBV24-1 and J is TRBJ1-3; the D is unclear. The CDR3 loop spans 11 amino acids. Germline loops: CDR1 KGHDR, CDR2 SFDVKD. V was pared by 5 bases and J by 4 bases, with 2 bases between. The CDR3 sequence: CATSVGNTIYF. CDR3 nucleotides: TGTGCCACCAGTGTAGGAAACACCATATATTTT.

The genes are TRBV5-4 and TRBJ1-2; D not certain. CDR1 is SGHNT, CDR2 YYREEE, per germline (reference sequence). V gave up 3 bases and J gave up 4 bases, with 13 bases separating them. This CDR3 comprises 14 residues. In DNA, the CDR3 is TGTGCCAGCAGCTCCGACCCACTAGGCTATGGCTACACCTTC. Its translation is CASSSDPLGYGYTF.

This clone occurred a few times. V and J are TRBV12-3 or TRBV12-4 and TRBJ1-5; no reliable D call. V lost 1 base, J lost 4 bases, and 5 bases lay in between. This CDR3 comprises 13 residues. The CDR3 coding sequence is TGTGCCAGCAGTTTAGTAGTTAATCAGCCCCAGCATTTT. It translates to CASSLVVNQPQHF.

V usage is TRBV4-2 and J usage is TRBJ2-5, with 9 bases lining up with TRBD1. Unmatched junction bases numbered 4, after V lost 4 bases and J lost 1 base. This CDR3 spans 15 amino acids. The V gene's germline CDR1 is LGHNA and CDR2 YNFKEQ. The CDR3 loop is CASSLQGQGQETQYF. The CDR3 region has the DNA TGTGCCAGCAGCCTCCAGGGACAGGGCCAAGAGACCCAGTACTTC.

The rearrangement joins TRBV19 to TRBJ1-1; D perhaps matches TRBD1 (5 bases). V was shortened by 5 bases and J by 1 base, with 11 bases between the two germline ends. The CDR3 covers 14 residues. Germline CDR1 is LNHDA and CDR2 is SQIVND (reference sequence). DNA for the CDR3: TGTGCCAGTAGTTATCAGGGAGGGAACACTGAAGCTTTCTTT. Protein product: CASSYQGGNTEAFF.

V is TRBV7-8 and J is TRBJ2-2; possible D gene TRBD2, 8 bases. The CDR3 totals 17 residues. Trimming took 8 bases from V and 4 from J, leaving 23 bases between them. CDR1 SGHVS and CDR2 FQNEAQ come from the germline V gene. CDR3 nucleotide sequence: TGTGCCAGCCCCGAGGGGGCTAGCGGGTCCTTCACCGGGGAGCTGTTTTTT. Translating it yields CASPEGASGSFTGELFF.

This chain connects TRBV5-1 to TRBJ2-2, with D possibly TRBD1 on 6 matching bases. Per germline, CDR1 SGHRS and CDR2 YFSETQ. CDR3 length: 16 amino acids. Trimming took 6 bases from V and 0 from J, leaving 15 bases between them. The CDR3 region is CASKGPGQSNTGELFF. DNA for the CDR3: TGCGCCAGCAAGGGACCGGGACAATCGAACACCGGGGAGCTGTTTTTT.

The gene calls are TRBV30 and TRBJ2-1, with D tentatively TRBD2 (6 bases). The V end lost 5 bases, the J end lost 8 bases, and 13 bases lay between the germline ends. This CDR3 is built from 12 residues. Germline CDR1 reads GTSNPN; CDR2 reads SVGIG (reference sequence). CDR3 nucleotide sequence: TGTGCCTGGTGCCCAGCGGGCGATGAGCAGTTCTTC. Translated: CAWCPAGDEQFF.

This clone has only one observation. The CDR3 reads CASSYEWQGRTDTQYF. In DNA form, the CDR3 reads TGTGCCAGCAGTTACGAATGGCAGGGGCGCACAGATACGCAGTATTTT. The chain has TRBV6-6 and TRBJ2-3, with D possibly being TRBD1 (6 bases). V lost 2 bases to trimming and J lost 1 base, with 13 bases between them. The length of the CDR3 is 16 residues. CDR1 MNHNY and CDR2 SVGAGI come from the germline V gene (reference sequence).

The chain carries TRBV3-1 (or the pseudogene TRBV3-2) and TRBJ2-2; tentative D call: TRBD1 (5 bases). V was trimmed by 2 bases and J by 0 bases, leaving 25 bases between them. The CDR3 loop spans 21 amino acids. The germline CDR1 and CDR2 sequences are LGHDT and YNNKEL (reference sequence). This chain's CDR3 is CASSQRPPRNVTETNTGELFF. CDR3 sequence (DNA): TGTGCCAGCAGCCAAAGACCACCGCGAAATGTGACAGAAACGAACACCGGGGAGCTGTTTTTT.

This chain joins TRBV18 and TRBJ1-3, with TRBD1 matching over 8 bases. V lost 0 bases to trimming and J lost 3 bases; unmatched junction nucleotides: 7. Germline CDR1 KGHSH, CDR2 LQKENI. This CDR3 spans 17 amino acids. CDR3 bases: TGTGCCAGCTCACCACCGGGGCAGGGGGCGATTGGAAACACCATATATTTT. It translates to CASSPPGQGAIGNTIYF.

This chain joins TRBV12-3 or TRBV12-4 and TRBJ1-4; the match to TRBD1 covers 9 bases. J was trimmed by 7 bases and V by 6 bases; bases with no gene match: 3. This CDR3 region has 13 residues. This chain's CDR3 is CASRRTGVEKLFF. The CDR3 DNA reads TGTGCCAGCAGGCGGACAGGGGTTGAAAAACTGTTTTTT.

The CDR3 region has the DNA TGCGCCAGCGGCAGGGGGGCCCTAGATGAGCAGTTCTTC. This gives the protein CASGRGALDEQFF. The genes are TRBV23-1 and TRBJ2-1, with D tentatively TRBD1 (7 bases). TRBV23-1 falls under the ORF class, with uncertain function. The length of the CDR3 is 13 residues. V was cut by 8 bases and J by 8 bases, with 16 bases left in between.

The rearrangement uses TRBV11-2 and TRBJ1-1; TRBD1 matches at 7 bases. The germline V gene has CDR1 SGHAT and CDR2 FQNNGV. The length of the CDR3 is 15 residues. After removal of 2 bases from V and 2 bases from J, the junction contained 5 bases not matched to a gene. The CDR3 protein is CASSLLDRTNTEAFF. CDR3 DNA: TGTGCCAGCAGCTTATTGGACAGGACTAACACTGAAGCTTTCTTT. The full variable domain, in which reference TRBV11-2 and TRBJ1-1 provide the parts outside the CDR3, is EAGVAQSPRYKIIEKRQSVAFWCNPISGHATLYWYQQILGQGPKLLIQFQNNGVVDDSQLPKDRFSAERLKGVDSTLKIQPAKLEDSAVYLCASSLLDRTNTEAFFGQGTRLTVV.

The chain combines TRBV6-5 with TRBJ1-2; D is perhaps TRBD1 (5 bases). This CDR3 contains 12 residues. V dropped 6 bases and J dropped 4 bases, with 9 bases sitting between them. Per the germline V gene, CDR1 is MNHEY and CDR2 is SVGAGI. CDR3 residues: CASSGQSYGYTF. CDR3 sequence (DNA): TGTGCCAGCAGCGGACAATCCTATGGCTACACCTTC.

The chain carries TRBV25-1 and TRBJ1-3; no definite D call. From germline, CDR1 is MGHDK and CDR2 SYGVNS. CDR3 size: 15 residues. V was cut by 2 bases and J by 0 bases, with 8 bases left in between. CDR3 amino acids: CASSELTNSGNTIYF. The CDR3 nucleotides are TGTGCCAGCAGTGAACTGACTAACTCTGGAAACACCATATATTTT.

This clone turned up a few times. The chain is built from TRBV4-1 and TRBJ2-7; TRBD1 matches 7 bases. The V and J ends lost 2 bases and 6 bases, in that order; junction bases with no gene match: 4. CDR3 length: 13 amino acids. The germline V gene has CDR1 MGHRA and CDR2 YSYEKL. CDR3 nucleotide sequence: TGCGCCAGCAGCCAACTAGGGGGCGGCGAGCAGTACGTC. Translation: CASSQLGGGEQYV.

This clone has more than one count but fewer than ten. The chain combines TRBV30 with TRBJ1-1; 10 positions agree with TRBD1. There are 12 residues in the CDR3. The J segment lost 11 bases and the V segment lost 2 bases, leaving 5 bases of the junction unmatched. Germline V lookup: CDR1 GTSNPN, CDR2 SVGIG (reference sequence). The chain's CDR3 is CAWSRDRGAAFF. The DNA for the CDR3 is TGTGCCTGGAGTCGGGACAGGGGAGCCGCTTTCTTT.

This clone was counted a single time. The V call is TRBV4-1, the J call TRBJ2-7, with D hard to call. Germline values: CDR1 MGHRA, CDR2 YSYEKL. The V and J ends lost 4 bases and 1 base respectively, with 11 bases between them. The length of the CDR3 is 14 residues. CDR3 DNA sequence: TGCGCCAGCAGCCCTGCTGCAGGATCCTACGAGCAGTACTTC. Residues: CASSPAAGSYEQYF.

The chain links TRBV6-2 or TRBV6-3 to TRBJ2-1; the D gene is possibly TRBD2 (5 bases). In germline, CDR1 is MNHEY, CDR2 SVGEGT. The CDR3 is 14 residues long. Trimming stripped 2 bases from V and 8 bases from J, with 13 bases between. CDR3: CASSYGPEGDEQFF. The CDR3 region has the DNA TGTGCCAGCAGTTACGGGCCCGAGGGAGATGAGCAGTTCTTC.

The J gene is TRBJ2-7, the V gene TRBV18, with 8 positions matching TRBD1. CDR3 length: 15 amino acids. Unmatched junction bases numbered 10, after V lost 6 bases and J lost 3 bases. From germline, CDR1 is KGHSH and CDR2 LQKENI. The CDR3 coding sequence is TGTGCCAGCTCCCCCGGGGGACAGGAGAACTACGAGCAGTACTTC. Its protein is CASSPGGQENYEQYF.

This rearrangement joins TRBV10-3 to TRBJ1-3, with 7 bases matching TRBD1. This CDR3 contains 14 residues. In germline, CDR1 is ENHRY, CDR2 SYGVKD. V trimming: 7 bases; J trimming: 2 bases; junction bases outside the gene matches: 5. CDR3 region: CAIKRDRAGNTIYF. CDR3 bases: TGTGCCATCAAACGAGACAGGGCTGGAAACACCATATATTTT.

The chain recombines TRBV28 with TRBJ2-7; TRBD2 is a possible D gene (6 bases). CDR1 MDHEN and CDR2 SYDVKM come from the germline V gene. The CDR3 loop spans 14 amino acids. V lost 6 bases to trimming and J lost 5 bases, with 17 bases between them. The CDR3 region has the DNA TGTGCCAGCAGAATCACCCCTGGAGGGGACGAGCAGTACTTC. It encodes CASRITPGGDEQYF.

J is TRBJ2-7 and V is TRBV12-2; the table calls TRBD1, which could not be checked here. TRBV12-2 is described as a pseudogene. This CDR3 is 16 amino acids long. Written as DNA, the CDR3 is TGTGCAAGTCGCTTAGTTACAGGGGGATTTAGGTACGAGCAGTACTTC. Amino acid sequence: CASRLVTGGFRYEQYF.

This chain uses TRBV6-5 with TRBJ2-1; 10 bases map to TRBD2. The V gene's germline CDR1 is MNHEY and CDR2 SVGAGI. The length of the CDR3 is 14 residues. V trimming: 5 bases; J trimming: 7 bases; junction bases outside the gene matches: 5. Here the CDR3 reads CASSRGLALNEQFF. For the CDR3, the DNA is TGTGCCAGCAGTCGGGGACTAGCGCTGAATGAGCAGTTCTTC.